The clone carrying this T cell receptor beta chain was seen a few times. The antigen is undetermined. Germline CDR1 MDHEN, CDR2 SYDVKM. The CDR3 extends over 13 amino acids. Trimming cost V 3 bases and J 5 bases, with 10 bases left between them. The record originates from a study of early T cells in non-severe SARS-CoV-2 infection. Study information: The study sequenced bulk RNA from unsorted whole blood, with chains unpaired.

TCRdb itself ran the 5' RACE reads through MiXCR, one entry per CDR3 protein. The data hold some 91,000 distinct CDR3 sequences, with less than 15% observed a single time. Study outcomes and limitations: Anti-spike CD8 specificities were favored by VDJdb matching, whose results missed private and CD4 specificities.

V is TRBV28 and J is TRBJ2-5, with D tentatively TRBD1 or TRBD2 (6 bases each). Sequences were obtained from whole blood. The sequence derives from an adult who was a healthcare worker with PCR-confirmed SARS-CoV-2 infection or an uninfected control (not recorded which). Here the CDR3 reads CASSLEGVETQYF. As DNA, the CDR3 is TGTGCCAGCAGTTTGGAGGGGGTGGAGACCCAGTACTTC.